This TCR beta chain emerged from a study of blood T cell repertoires in COVID-19. Overall study: Acute and convalescent COVID-19 specimens originated in the United States, Italy and Spain. The analysed material was cDNA or gDNA that came from T cells, B-cell-depleted T cells, or PBMCs.

V was pared by 3 bases and J by 10 bases, with 8 bases of the junction left unmatched. This CDR3 has 15 amino acids. Germline V lookup: CDR1 KGHSH, CDR2 LQKENI. Original analysis: Estimated nucleated cell counts came from reference gene primer amplification. Sequenced by immunoSEQ multiplex PCR; TCRdb stores in-frame clones only, minus some. That table gives V, J and clone size, and the DNA gave D and trimming. Of some 200,000 clones in the sample, around 80% were seen once. Seattle cases were enrolled at active infection and followed longitudinally. The TCR comes from a woman older than 75 with COVID-19, enrolled during active disease. The rearrangement uses TRBV18 and TRBJ1-6; TRBD1 aligns across 8 bases. The sequenced sample was peripheral blood. CDR3 coding DNA: TGTGCCAGCTCACCCCTAGGACAGGGAAACTCACCCCTCCACTTT. Translating it yields CASSPLGQGNSPLHF.